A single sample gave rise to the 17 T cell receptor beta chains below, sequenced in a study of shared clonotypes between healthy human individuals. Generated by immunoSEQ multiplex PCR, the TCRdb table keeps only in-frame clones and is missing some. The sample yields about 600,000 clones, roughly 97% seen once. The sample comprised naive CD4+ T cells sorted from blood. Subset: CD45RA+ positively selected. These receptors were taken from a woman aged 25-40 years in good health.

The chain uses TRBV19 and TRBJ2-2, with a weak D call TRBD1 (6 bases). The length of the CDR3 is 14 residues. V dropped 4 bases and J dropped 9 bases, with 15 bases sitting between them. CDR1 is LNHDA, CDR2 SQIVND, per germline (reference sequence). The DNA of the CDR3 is TGTGCCAGTAGTACTACCACCAGGGGACGGGAGCTGTTTTTT. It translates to CASSTTTRGRELFF.

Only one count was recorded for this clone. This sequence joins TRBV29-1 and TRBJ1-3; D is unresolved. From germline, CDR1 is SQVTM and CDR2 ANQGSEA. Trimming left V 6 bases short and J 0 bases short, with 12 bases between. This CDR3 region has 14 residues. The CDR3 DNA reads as TGCAGCGTGGGAGGACCGCTCTCTGGAAACACCATATATTTT. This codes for CSVGGPLSGNTIYF.

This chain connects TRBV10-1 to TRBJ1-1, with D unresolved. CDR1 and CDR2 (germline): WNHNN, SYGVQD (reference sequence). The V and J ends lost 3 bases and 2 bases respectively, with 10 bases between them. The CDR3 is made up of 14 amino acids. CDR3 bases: TGCGCCAGCAGTGATGGCCAAAGTAACACTGAAGCTTTCTTT. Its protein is CASSDGQSNTEAFF.

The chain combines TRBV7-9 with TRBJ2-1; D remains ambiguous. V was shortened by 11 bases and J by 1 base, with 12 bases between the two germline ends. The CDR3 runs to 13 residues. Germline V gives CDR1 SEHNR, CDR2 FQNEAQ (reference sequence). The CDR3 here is CAAFSKSYNEQFF. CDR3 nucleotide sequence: TGTGCCGCCTTTTCTAAATCCTACAATGAGCAGTTCTTC.

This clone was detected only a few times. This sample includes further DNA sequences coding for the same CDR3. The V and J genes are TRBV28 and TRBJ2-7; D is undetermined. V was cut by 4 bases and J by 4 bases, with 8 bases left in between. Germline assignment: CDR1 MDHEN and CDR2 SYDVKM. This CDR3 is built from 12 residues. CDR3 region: CASSSDRYEQYF. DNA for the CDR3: TGTGCCAGCAGTTCGGACCGGTACGAGCAGTACTTC.

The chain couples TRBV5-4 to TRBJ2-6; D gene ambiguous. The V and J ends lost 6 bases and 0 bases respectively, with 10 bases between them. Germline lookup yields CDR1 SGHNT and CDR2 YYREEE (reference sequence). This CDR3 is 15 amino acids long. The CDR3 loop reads CASTHDLSGANVLTF. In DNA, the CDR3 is TGTGCCAGCACCCACGACCTCTCTGGGGCCAACGTCCTGACTTTC.

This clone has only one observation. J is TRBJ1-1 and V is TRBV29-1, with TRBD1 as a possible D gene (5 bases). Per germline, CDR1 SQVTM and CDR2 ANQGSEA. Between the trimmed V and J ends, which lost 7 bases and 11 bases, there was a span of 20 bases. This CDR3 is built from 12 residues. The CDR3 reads CSAGTGEIRAFF. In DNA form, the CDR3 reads TGCAGCGCAGGGACGGGAGAAATTCGGGCTTTCTTT.

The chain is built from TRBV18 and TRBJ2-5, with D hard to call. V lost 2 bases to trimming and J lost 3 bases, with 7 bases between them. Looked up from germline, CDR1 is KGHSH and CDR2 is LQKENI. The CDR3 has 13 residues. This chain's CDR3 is CASSPFDEETQYF. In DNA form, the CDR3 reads TGTGCCAGCTCACCATTTGACGAAGAGACCCAGTACTTC. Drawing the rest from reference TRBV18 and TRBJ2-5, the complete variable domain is NAGVMQNPRHLVRRRGQEARLRCSPMKGHSHVYWYRQLPEEGLKFMVYLQKENIIDESGMPKERFSAEFPKEGPSILRIQQVVRGDSAAYFCASSPFDEETQYFGPGTRLLVL.

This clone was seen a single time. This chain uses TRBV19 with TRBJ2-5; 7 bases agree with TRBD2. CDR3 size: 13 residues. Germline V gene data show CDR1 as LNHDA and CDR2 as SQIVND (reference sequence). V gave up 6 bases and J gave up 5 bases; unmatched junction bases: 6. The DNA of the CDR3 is TGTGCCAGTAGCCAACTAGCGCAGGAGACCCAGTACTTC. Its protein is CASSQLAQETQYF.

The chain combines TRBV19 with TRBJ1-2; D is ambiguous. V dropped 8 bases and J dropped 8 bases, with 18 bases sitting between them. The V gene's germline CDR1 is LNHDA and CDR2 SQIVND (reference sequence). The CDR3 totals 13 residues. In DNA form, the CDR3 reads TGTGCCAGTTGGACGGAGAGCTATGGCGGCTACACCTTC. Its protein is CASWTESYGGYTF.

The CDR3 DNA is TGTGCCAGCAGGATGGGGACCATCAACACTGAAGCTTTCTTT. Protein: CASRMGTINTEAFF. The gene calls are TRBV28 and TRBJ1-1; tentative D call: TRBD1 (5 bases). Trimming shortened V by 6 bases and J by 2 bases, and 13 bases separated the two germline ends. The CDR3 is 14 amino acids. From germline, CDR1 is MDHEN and CDR2 SYDVKM.

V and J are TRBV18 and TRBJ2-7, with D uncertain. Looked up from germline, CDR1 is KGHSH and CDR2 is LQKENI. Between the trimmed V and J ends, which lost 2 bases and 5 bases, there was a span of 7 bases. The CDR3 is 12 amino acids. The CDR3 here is CASSPIKDEQYF. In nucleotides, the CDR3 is TGTGCCAGCTCACCAATAAAGGACGAGCAGTACTTC. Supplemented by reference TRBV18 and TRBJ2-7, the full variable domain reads NAGVMQNPRHLVRRRGQEARLRCSPMKGHSHVYWYRQLPEEGLKFMVYLQKENIIDESGMPKERFSAEFPKEGPSILRIQQVVRGDSAAYFCASSPIKDEQYFGPGTRLTVT.

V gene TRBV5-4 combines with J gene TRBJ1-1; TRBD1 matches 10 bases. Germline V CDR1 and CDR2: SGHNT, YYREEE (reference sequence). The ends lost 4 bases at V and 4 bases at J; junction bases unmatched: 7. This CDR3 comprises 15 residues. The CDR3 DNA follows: TGTGCCAGCAGCCCCAGGACAGGGGGGATCACTGAAGCTTTCTTT. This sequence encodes CASSPRTGGITEAFF.

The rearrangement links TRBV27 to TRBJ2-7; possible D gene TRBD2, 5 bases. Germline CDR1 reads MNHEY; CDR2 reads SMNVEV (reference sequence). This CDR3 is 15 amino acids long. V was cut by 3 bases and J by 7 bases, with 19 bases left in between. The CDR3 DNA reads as TGTGCCAGCAGTTTGGACTCGGCGAGATGGAGGGAGCAGTACTTC. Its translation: CASSLDSARWREQYF.

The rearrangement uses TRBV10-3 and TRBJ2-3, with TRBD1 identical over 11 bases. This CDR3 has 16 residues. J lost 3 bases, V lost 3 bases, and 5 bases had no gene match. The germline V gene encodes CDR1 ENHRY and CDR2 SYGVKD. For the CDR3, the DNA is TGTGCCATCAGTGATGAGGGACAGGGGGAAACAGATACGCAGTATTTT. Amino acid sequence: CAISDEGQGETDTQYF.

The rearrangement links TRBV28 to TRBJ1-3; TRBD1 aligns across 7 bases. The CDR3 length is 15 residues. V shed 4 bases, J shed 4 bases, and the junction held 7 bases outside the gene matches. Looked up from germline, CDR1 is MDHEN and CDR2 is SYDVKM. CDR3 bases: TGTGCCAGCAGTTCCCCCAGGGGGTCAGGAAACACCATATATTTT. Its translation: CASSSPRGSGNTIYF.

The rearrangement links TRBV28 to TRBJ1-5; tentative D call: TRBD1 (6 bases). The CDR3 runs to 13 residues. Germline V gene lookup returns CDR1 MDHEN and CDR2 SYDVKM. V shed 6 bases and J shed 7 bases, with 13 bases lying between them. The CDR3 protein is CASRPGAWQPQHF. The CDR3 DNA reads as TGTGCCAGCAGACCAGGGGCCTGGCAGCCCCAGCATTTT.